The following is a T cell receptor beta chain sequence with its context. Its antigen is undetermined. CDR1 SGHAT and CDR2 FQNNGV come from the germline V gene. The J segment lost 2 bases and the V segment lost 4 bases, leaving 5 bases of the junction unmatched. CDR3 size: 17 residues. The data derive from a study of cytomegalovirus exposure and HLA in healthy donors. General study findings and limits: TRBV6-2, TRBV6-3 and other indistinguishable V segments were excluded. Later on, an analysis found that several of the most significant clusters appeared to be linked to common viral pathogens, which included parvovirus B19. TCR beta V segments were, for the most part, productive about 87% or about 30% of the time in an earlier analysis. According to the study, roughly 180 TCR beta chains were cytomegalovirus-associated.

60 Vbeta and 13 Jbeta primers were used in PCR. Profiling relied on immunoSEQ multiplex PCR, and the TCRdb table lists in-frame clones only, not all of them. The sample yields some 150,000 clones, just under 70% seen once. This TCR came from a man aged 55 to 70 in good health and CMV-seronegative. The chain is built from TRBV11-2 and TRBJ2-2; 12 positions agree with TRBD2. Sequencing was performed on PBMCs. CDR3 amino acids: CASSSGLAGLNTGELFF. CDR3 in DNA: TGTGCCAGCAGCTCGGGACTAGCGGGTTTAAACACCGGGGAGCTGTTTTTT.